Described below is a single T cell receptor (beta chain) sequence and its context. Its antigen is undetermined. Trimming removed 4 bases from V and 0 bases from J; junction bases left unmatched: 4. Germline values: CDR1 SGHRS, CDR2 YFSETQ. The CDR3 contains 15 residues. The data were taken from a study of T cell responses to AZD1222 COVID-19 vaccine. As for the study in general: The analysis combined second doses at about 4 or about 12 weeks.

Libraries were prepared by immunoSEQ multiplex PCR; TCRdb keeps only in-frame clonotypes and omits some of them. The repertoire consists of about 140,000 clones, with nearly 95% occurring once and the leading ten covering over 4%. General observations from the study: White British ancestry dominated among donors, who included more females, and clonal diversity was possibly underestimated. Rises in breadth and depth of Spike-specific TCRs came after two AZD1222 doses. Across the whole spike, CD4 TCRs peaked at regions 160-218 and 743-854.

J is TRBJ1-5 and V is TRBV5-1; 7 bases line up with TRBD1. The sequence came from an adult in good health. The sample in question was peripheral blood, obtained on day 0 of AZD1222 vaccination. This CDR3 is CASSHGTDSNQPQHF. The CDR3 DNA is TGCGCCAGCAGCCACGGGACAGATAGCAATCAGCCCCAGCATTTT. The entire variable domain, with the rest obtained from reference TRBV5-1 and TRBJ1-5, is as follows: KAGVTQTPRYLIKTRGQQVTLSCSPISGHRSVSWYQQTPGQGLQFLFEYFSETQRNKGNFPGRFSGRQFSNSRSEMNVSTLELGDSALYLCASSHGTDSNQPQHFGDGTRLSIL.